These 8 T cell receptor beta chains were sequenced from one sample in a study of CD8+CD57+ T cells in acquired aplastic anemia. In patients chosen for sequencing, flow cytometry had shown CD8+CD57+ cell expansion. The template for TCR beta VDJ and CDR3 sequence profiling was genomic DNA. One entry per CDR3 protein, called by TCRdb with MiXCR from the reads. The data hold over 150,000 distinct CDR3 sequences, with around half observed a single time. The sequenced material came from sorted CD4+, CD8+, or CD8+CD57+ T cells (not recorded which) from PBMCs. Receptors originate from a human donor with aplastic anemia.

This clonotype was counted a few times. The chain joins TRBV15 to TRBJ2-7, with 9 nucleotides matching TRBD1. Germline values: CDR1 LNHNV, CDR2 YYDKDF (reference sequence). Unmatched junction bases numbered 7, after V lost 1 base and J lost 6 bases. The CDR3 has 15 residues. In DNA, the CDR3 is TGTGCCACCAGCAGAGGAGCACAGGGGGCGTTCGAGCAGTACTTC. Translating it yields CATSRGAQGAFEQYF. Filled out from reference TRBV15 and TRBJ2-7, the complete variable domain reads DAMVIQNPRYQVTQFGKPVTLSCSQTLNHNVMYWYQQKSSQAPKLLFHYYDKDFNNEADTPDNFQSRRPNTSFCFLDIRSPGLGDTAMYLCATSRGAQGAFEQYFGPGTRLTVT.

With respect to this clonotype: Lacking the conserved final phenylalanine or tryptophan, this CDR3 likely reflects a read error. V is TRBV2 and J is TRBJ2-5, with D possibly being TRBD1 (6 bases). The CDR3 extends over 16 amino acids. Germline values: CDR1 SNHLY, CDR2 FYNNEI. V was shortened by 4 bases and J by 5 bases, with 20 bases between the two germline ends. CDR3 nucleotide sequence: TGTGCCAGCAGTGGGACTGTATCAGGACAGTTGGAGACCCAGTACCTC. This sequence encodes CASSGTVSGQLETQYL.

V and J are TRBV7-9 and TRBJ2-7, with D tentatively TRBD1 (6 bases). The V and J ends lost 5 bases and 4 bases respectively, with 15 bases between them. This CDR3 is built from 14 residues. Germline CDR1 reads SEHNR; CDR2 reads FQNEAQ (reference sequence). The CDR3 DNA follows: TGTGCCAGCAGCCGTGGGGGACAAACATACGAGCAGTACTTC. It codes for CASSRGGQTYEQYF.

This clonotype occurred a few times. This may be a read error, as it is one base from a much larger clone. The chain recombines TRBV11-2 with TRBJ2-3; the match to TRBD2 covers 9 bases. Looked up from germline, CDR1 is SGHAT and CDR2 is FQNNGV. The CDR3 consists of 16 residues. CDR3 DNA: TGTGCCAGCAGCTATCGAGCGGGGGGACGCACAGGTACGCAGTATTTT. This gives the protein CASSYRAGGRTGTQYF.

In the case of this clonotype: Sequence at one end of the junction differs from germline and may be a read error. The rearrangement links TRBV25-1 to TRBJ1-1, with TRBD1 matching over 9 bases. This CDR3 region has 15 residues. Germline CDR1 MGHDK, CDR2 SYGVNS. CDR3 DNA sequence: TGTGCCAGCAGTGAAGGAGGGACAGGGAGGACTGAAACTTTCTTT. Protein sequence: CASSEGGTGRTETFF.

The CDR3 bases are TGTGCCAGCAGCTGGACCACCGGGGAGCTGTTTTTT. Translated, it gives CASSWTTGELFF. V and J are TRBV5-8 and TRBJ2-2; the D is unclear. Germline V lookup: CDR1 SGHTS, CDR2 YDEGEE. The V and J ends lost 3 bases and 4 bases respectively, with 4 bases between them. The CDR3 runs to 12 residues. Full variable domain (remainder filled in from reference TRBV5-8 and TRBJ2-2): EAGVTQSPTHLIKTRGQQATLRCSPISGHTSVYWYQQALGLGLQFLLWYDEGEERNRGNFPPRFSGRQFPNYSSELNVNALELEDSALYLCASSWTTGELFFGEGSRLTVL.

V and J are TRBV6-2 or TRBV6-3 and TRBJ1-1; D unclear. V gave up 4 bases and J gave up 8 bases, with 20 bases separating them. The CDR3 is 15 amino acids. Germline CDR1 is MNHEY and CDR2 is SVGEGT. CDR3 protein: CASSSLGVFGGEAFF. The CDR3 DNA reads as TGTGCCAGCAGTTCCCTAGGCGTTTTTGGTGGGGAAGCTTTCTTT.

Many counts were recorded for this clonotype. This chain uses TRBV5-1 with TRBJ1-2; TRBD1 aligns across 8 bases. Germline V lookup: CDR1 SGHRS, CDR2 YFSETQ. This CDR3 spans 15 amino acids. Unmatched junction bases numbered 7, after V lost 3 bases and J lost 3 bases. Here the CDR3 DNA reads TGCGCCAGCAGCTCAAGGACAGGGATCGACTATGGCTACACCTTC. As protein: CASSSRTGIDYGYTF.